The clone carrying this TCR beta chain appeared a few times. As yet, its antigen is unknown. Per the germline V gene, CDR1 is DFQATT and CDR2 is SNEGSKA (reference sequence). CDR3 length equals 12 residues. V dropped 1 base and J dropped 7 bases, with 8 bases sitting between them. The data were obtained in a study of vaccination and CD4 T cells after COVID-19. Study details: Researchers treated cells with overlapping spike peptides taken from SARS-CoV-2, HCoV-NL63, HCoV-OC43 and HCoV-229E. Control cultures received a CEFX pool, an HIV-1 Nef pool, or no peptide.

The Oncomine TCR Beta short-read assay sequenced DNA from cultured CD4+ T cells. Each CDR3 protein is one row after TCRdb ran MiXCR on the PCR reads. Among roughly 20,000 distinct CDR3 sequences listed, 38% were seen once. Treatment defined: roughly ten-day PBMC culture with coronavirus spike peptide pools or control peptides (ViraFEST assay). The origin of this receptor is a human donor who received a COVID-19 vaccine. This sample comprised CD4+ T cells from blood, cultured in vitro, obtained before SARS-CoV-2 vaccination. This rearrangement joins TRBV20-1 to TRBJ1-5; no clear D gene. CDR3 coding DNA: TGCAGTGCTAGAGTTGGGCCCCAGCCCCAGCATTTT. Its translation is CSARVGPQPQHF.